This record concerns one T cell receptor beta chain sequence. Its cognate antigen is unknown. These data originate in a study of T cells in Graves' hyperthyroidism and ophthalmopathy. Whole-study context: Peripheral blood was secured at the point of initial diagnosis, before any treatment. Study observations and caveats: Appearing also in blood were most of the thyroid clonotypes expanded above 0.001.

Amplified TCR beta CDR3 regions came from RNA transcripts. First-round RT-PCR of the TCR CDR3 relied on the HTBI primer set. In TCRdb, the multiplex PCR reads were re-called with MiXCR into one record per CDR3 protein. This table holds around 620,000 distinct CDR3 sequences, more than 13% found once. The CDR3 has 14 amino acids. V trimming: 6 bases; J trimming: 9 bases; junction bases outside the gene matches: 9. The sequence was obtained from a woman aged 18 to 35 with Graves' ophthalmopathy. The chain carries TRBV12-3 or TRBV12-4 and TRBJ2-3; 10 bases are shared with TRBD2. Sequencing input: blood. Here the CDR3 DNA reads TGTGCCAGCAGCCATTCCGGGACTAGCGACACGCAGTATTTT. This codes for CASSHSGTSDTQYF.